The clone carrying this T cell receptor beta chain was recorded a few times. Its antigen is unknown. These data come from a study of sequential checkpoint blockade in melanoma. About the research overall: TCRbeta immunosequencing was performed on DNA from roughly 99 pretreatment melanoma tumor samples. More than 20 patients had tumor biopsies before treatment and at week 13.

CDR3 size: 19 residues. In germline, CDR1 is ENHRY, CDR2 SYGVKD. The junction had 7 bases not matched to a gene; V was cut back by 1 base and J by 0 bases. General study findings and limits: Tumor T-cell fraction and clonality correlated with PD-L1 and CD8+ counts.

Clones were sequenced by immunoSEQ multiplex PCR, and TCRdb holds only the in-frame ones, with some missing. The table has about 2,300 clones, around a third seen once. Treatment of the sample: randomized to nivolumab then ipilimumab (arm A) or the reverse (arm B). The TCR sequence derives from a human donor with melanoma. The sequences come from tumor tissue (inferred from file names), collected from a patient given nivolumab and ipilimumab in sequence. This chain connects TRBV10-3 to TRBJ2-6; 9 nucleotides align to TRBD1. The CDR3 nucleotides are TGTGCCATCAGTGAGTTTGAGGGACAGGGTTTCTCTGGGGCCAACGTCCTGACTTTC. This sequence encodes CAISEFEGQGFSGANVLTF.